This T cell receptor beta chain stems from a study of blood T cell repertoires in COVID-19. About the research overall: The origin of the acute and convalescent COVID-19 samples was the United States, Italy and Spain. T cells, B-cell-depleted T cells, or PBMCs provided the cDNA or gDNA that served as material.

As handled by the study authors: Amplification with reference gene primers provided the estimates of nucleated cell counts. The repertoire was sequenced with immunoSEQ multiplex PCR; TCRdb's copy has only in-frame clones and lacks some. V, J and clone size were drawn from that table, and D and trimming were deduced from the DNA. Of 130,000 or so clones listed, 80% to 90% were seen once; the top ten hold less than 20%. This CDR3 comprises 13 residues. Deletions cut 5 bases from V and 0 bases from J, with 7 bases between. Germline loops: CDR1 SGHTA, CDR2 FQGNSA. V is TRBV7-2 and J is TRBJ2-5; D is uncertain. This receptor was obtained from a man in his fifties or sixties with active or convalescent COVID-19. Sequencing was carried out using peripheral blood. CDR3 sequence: CASSTEYQETQYF. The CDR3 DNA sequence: TGTGCCAGCAGCACAGAATACCAAGAGACCCAGTACTTC.